A single sample gave rise to the 31 T cell receptor beta chains below, sequenced in a study of synovial regulatory T cells in juvenile arthritis. Here immunoSEQ multiplex PCR was the method, and the copy in TCRdb shows in-frame clones only, minus some. Its table lists 9,000 to 10,000 clones. Source material: Treg cells from blood. Subset noted: remaining (HLA-DR-negative) circulating blood Treg cells. Every receptor here comes from a donor between 2 and 29 years old with juvenile idiopathic arthritis.

The chain carries TRBV19 and TRBJ1-2; TCRdb's assignment of TRBD1 cannot be checked, as there is no DNA. From germline, CDR1 is LNHDA and CDR2 SQIVND (reference sequence). This CDR3 has 12 amino acids. No DNA is listed. Here the CDR3 reads CATVDRVYGYTF. Full variable domain (outside the CDR3, taken from reference TRBV19 and TRBJ1-2): DGGITQSPKYLFRKEGQNVTLSCEQNLNHDAMYWYRQDPGQGLRLIYYSQIVNDFQKGDIAEGYSVSREKKESFPLTVTSAQKNPTAFYLCATVDRVYGYTFGSGTRLTVV.

The V call is TRBV10-3, the J call TRBJ2-7; TCRdb's D call, TRBD2, is unchecked because there is no DNA. This CDR3 contains 15 residues. The DNA sequence is not available. The germline gives CDR1 ENHRY, CDR2 SYGVKD. CDR3 sequence reads: CAISVLAGVTYEQYF.

The rearrangement links TRBV28 to TRBJ2-5; TCRdb's D call, TRBD2, is unchecked because there is no DNA. Germline CDR1 is MDHEN and CDR2 is SYDVKM. The CDR3 is 17 residues long. No DNA sequence is on record. The CDR3 spells CASSFHPAEEAQETQYF.

The rearrangement links TRBV7-9 to TRBJ2-1. This CDR3 has 15 residues. Nucleotide data are not available. The germline CDR1 and CDR2 sequences are SEHNR and FQNEAQ (reference sequence). CDR3 in amino acids: CASSPHLIVDNEQFF. Combining the CDR3 with reference TRBV7-9 and TRBJ2-1 gives the whole variable domain DTGVSQNPRHKITKRGQNVTFRCDPISEHNRLYWYRQTLGQGPEFLTYFQNEAQLEKSRLLSDRFSAERPKGSFSTLEIQRTEQGDSAMYLCASSPHLIVDNEQFFGPGTRLTVL.

V usage is TRBV27 and J usage is TRBJ2-7. Looked up from germline, CDR1 is MNHEY and CDR2 is SMNVEV (reference sequence). The CDR3 sequence is 14 residues long. No DNA is given. CDR3 region: CASSSGTPNYEQYF.

The rearrangement joins TRBV4-1 to TRBJ1-2. The CDR3 extends over 12 amino acids. No coding sequence is recorded. Germline V CDR1 and CDR2: MGHRA, YSYEKL. The CDR3 sequence: CASSQEAWGYTF.

The chain employs TRBV5-1 and TRBJ2-5. The germline V gene encodes CDR1 SGHRS and CDR2 YFSETQ. The CDR3 has 14 residues. The record lacks a DNA sequence. CDR3 sequence: CASSLADAQETQYF. Together with reference TRBV5-1 and TRBJ2-5, the CDR3 gives the full variable domain: KAGVTQTPRYLIKTRGQQVTLSCSPISGHRSVSWYQQTPGQGLQFLFEYFSETQRNKGNFPGRFSGRQFSNSRSEMNVSTLELGDSALYLCASSLADAQETQYFGPGTRLLVL.

The CDR3 here is CASSLYRGDGYTF. The V and J genes are TRBV7-2 and TRBJ1-2. The CDR3 covers 13 residues. This entry has no DNA. CDR1 SGHTA and CDR2 FQGNSA come from the germline V gene.

This rearrangement joins TRBV10-3 to TRBJ1-5. This CDR3 has 14 amino acids. No coding sequence is recorded. Germline V CDR1 and CDR2: ENHRY, SYGVKD. The chain's CDR3 is CAIRGSGGNQPQHF.

This rearrangement joins TRBV10-3 to TRBJ1-2. The germline gives CDR1 ENHRY, CDR2 SYGVKD. This CDR3 contains 16 residues. No DNA sequence was recorded. CDR3 loop: CAISESGTGVSHGYTF.

The genes are TRBV12-5 and TRBJ2-7. The CDR3 totals 8 residues. The entry carries no DNA sequence. Germline loops: CDR1 LGHNT, CDR2 FRNRAP. The CDR3 loop is CARYEQYF. Complete variable domain (other parts from reference TRBV12-5 and TRBJ2-7): DARVTQTPRHKVTEMGQEVTMRCQPILGHNTVFWYRQTMMQGLELLAYFRNRAPLDDSGMPKDRFSAEMPDATLATLKIQPSEPRDSAVYFCARYEQYFGPGTRLTVT.

V gene TRBV28 combines with J gene TRBJ1-2; the TCRdb D gene call, TRBD1, has no DNA to confirm it. The germline gives CDR1 MDHEN, CDR2 SYDVKM. CDR3 length: 13 amino acids. DNA is not recorded here. The CDR3: CASSDPTGHGYTF.

V usage is TRBV28 and J usage is TRBJ2-1. This CDR3 region has 15 residues. Only the protein is on record. The germline V gene has CDR1 MDHEN and CDR2 SYDVKM. The CDR3 reads CASSLRLIQGGEQFF.

The chain recombines TRBV2 with TRBJ1-2; TCRdb lists TRBD1, though no DNA is available to test this call. Germline-derived CDR1 and CDR2 are SNHLY and FYNNEI. The CDR3 runs to 14 residues. The coding DNA is unavailable. CDR3 residues: CASSGRQVLYGYTF.

This rearrangement joins TRBV6-5 to TRBJ1-5. The CDR3 sequence is 13 residues long. No coding sequence is recorded. Looked up from germline, CDR1 is MNHEY and CDR2 is SVGAGI. The CDR3 loop reads CASSYRGDQPQHF.

This clone is identified as medium-sized (0.01 to 0.1%) from frequency. The gene calls are TRBV27 and TRBJ1-5. This CDR3 spans 16 amino acids. No DNA has been recorded. CDR1 is MNHEY, CDR2 SMNVEV, per germline (reference sequence). CDR3 sequence: CASSLSYSGGNQPQHF.

This chain joins TRBV7-3 and TRBJ1-1; TCRdb gives TRBD1 as the D gene, but with no DNA this cannot be confirmed. The CDR3 is 15 amino acids. No DNA was logged. Germline values: CDR1 SGHTA, CDR2 FQGTGA. CDR3 in amino acids: CASSLDLRANTEAFF. Using reference TRBV7-3 and TRBJ1-1 for the parts outside the CDR3, the full variable domain is GAGVSQTPSNKVTEKGKYVELRCDPISGHTALYWYRQSLGQGPEFLIYFQGTGAADDSGLPNDRFFAVRPEGSVSTLKIQRTERGDSAVYLCASSLDLRANTEAFFGQGTRLTVV.

This chain links TRBV5-6 with TRBJ2-7; TCRdb proposes TRBD1, but this gene call is untestable without DNA. Germline V gene lookup returns CDR1 SGHDT and CDR2 YYEEEE. This CDR3 spans 15 amino acids. The DNA sequence is not available. This CDR3 reads CASSLLFSGPYEQYF. The variable domain in full, with the rest retrieved from reference TRBV5-6 and TRBJ2-7, is DAGVTQSPTHLIKTRGQQVTLRCSPKSGHDTVSWYQQALGQGPQFIFQYYEEEERQRGNFPDRFSGHQFPNYSSELNVNALLLGDSALYLCASSLLFSGPYEQYFGPGTRLTVT.

The CDR3 protein is CASSFSQGWQPQHF. This chain uses TRBV27 with TRBJ1-5; TCRdb's assignment of TRBD1 cannot be checked, as there is no DNA. The CDR3 totals 14 residues. No DNA appears here. Germline V gene data show CDR1 as MNHEY and CDR2 as SMNVEV (reference sequence).

V is TRBV6-1 and J is TRBJ2-4; TCRdb's D call of TRBD2 is untestable without DNA. This CDR3 comprises 15 residues. The DNA is not on file. CDR1 and CDR2 (germline): MNHNS, SASEGT. The CDR3 loop is CASSPWRAAKNIQYF.

This chain links TRBV2 with TRBJ2-5; the D call from TCRdb, TRBD1, cannot be confirmed without DNA. The germline gives CDR1 SNHLY, CDR2 FYNNEI. The CDR3 is 12 amino acids. No coding sequence is recorded. The CDR3 spells CASQGRAETQYF. Filled out from reference TRBV2 and TRBJ2-5, the complete variable domain reads EPEVTQTPSHQVTQMGQEVILRCVPISNHLYFYWYRQILGQKVEFLVSFYNNEISEKSEIFDDQFSVERPDGSNFTLKIRSTKLEDSAMYFCASQGRAETQYFGPGTRLLVL.

The chain uses TRBV6-1 and TRBJ2-7. The CDR3 runs to 12 residues. The record lacks a DNA sequence. Germline loops: CDR1 MNHNS, CDR2 SASEGT. The CDR3 loop is CASSEVVNEQYF.

The chain uses TRBV6-5 and TRBJ2-3; the TCRdb D gene call, TRBD2, has no DNA to confirm it. The CDR3 extends over 11 amino acids. The entry carries no DNA sequence. Germline assignment: CDR1 MNHEY and CDR2 SVGAGI. The CDR3 sequence: CASTSTDTQYF.

CDR3 amino acids: CASSQNEGYGYTF. The chain employs TRBV4-1 and TRBJ1-2. The germline CDR1 and CDR2 sequences are MGHRA and YSYEKL. This CDR3 comprises 13 residues. The DNA is not on file.

This chain connects TRBV6-5 to TRBJ1-5; absent DNA, TCRdb's TRBD1 call cannot be checked. The length of the CDR3 is 14 residues. This entry has no DNA. CDR1 is MNHEY, CDR2 SVGAGI, per germline. The CDR3 reads CASSYAGGGQPQHF.

This chain joins TRBV5-4 and TRBJ2-7; TCRdb indicates TRBD1, and absent DNA this call remains unverified. Germline V lookup: CDR1 SGHNT, CDR2 YYREEE (reference sequence). CDR3 length: 15 amino acids. The nucleotide record is missing. The CDR3 reads CASSAGTGKSYEQYF.

The chain combines TRBV10-3 with TRBJ1-2. CDR1 ENHRY and CDR2 SYGVKD come from the germline V gene. CDR3 length: 12 amino acids. The DNA is not on file. The CDR3 here is CAIKGFLDGYTF.

The chain is built from TRBV6-1 and TRBJ2-5. Germline values: CDR1 MNHNS, CDR2 SASEGT. The CDR3 runs to 11 residues. The entry carries no DNA sequence. The CDR3 here is CASGYQETQYF.

This sequence joins TRBV28 and TRBJ1-2; TCRdb gives TRBD1 as the D gene, but with no DNA this cannot be confirmed. The germline V gene encodes CDR1 MDHEN and CDR2 SYDVKM. This CDR3 region has 13 residues. No DNA has been recorded. The CDR3 sequence: CASRETGGYGYTF.

The rearrangement uses TRBV29-1 and TRBJ2-7; TCRdb's assignment of TRBD2 cannot be checked, as there is no DNA. The CDR3 sequence is 14 residues long. DNA for this receptor is not on file. Germline CDR1 is SQVTM and CDR2 is ANQGSEA. CDR3 region: CSVGLAGAGYEQYF.

V and J are TRBV28 and TRBJ1-2. The CDR3 is 13 residues long. DNA for this receptor is not on file. Per the germline V gene, CDR1 is MDHEN and CDR2 is SYDVKM. The CDR3 here is CASRRDRAYGYTF.